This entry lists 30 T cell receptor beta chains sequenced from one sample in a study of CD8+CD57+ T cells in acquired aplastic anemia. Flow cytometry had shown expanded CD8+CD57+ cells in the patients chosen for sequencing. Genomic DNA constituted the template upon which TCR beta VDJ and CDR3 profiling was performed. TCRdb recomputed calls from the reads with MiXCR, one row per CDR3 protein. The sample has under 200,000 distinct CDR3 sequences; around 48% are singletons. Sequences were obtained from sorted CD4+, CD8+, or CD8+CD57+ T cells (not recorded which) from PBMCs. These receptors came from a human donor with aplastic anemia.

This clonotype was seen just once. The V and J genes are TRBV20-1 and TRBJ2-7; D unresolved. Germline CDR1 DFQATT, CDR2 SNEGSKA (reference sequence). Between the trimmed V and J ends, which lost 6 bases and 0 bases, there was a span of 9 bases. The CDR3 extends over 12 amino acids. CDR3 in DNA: TGCAGTGCAAGTGGTGGCTCCTACGAGCAGTACTTC. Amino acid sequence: CSASGGSYEQYF.

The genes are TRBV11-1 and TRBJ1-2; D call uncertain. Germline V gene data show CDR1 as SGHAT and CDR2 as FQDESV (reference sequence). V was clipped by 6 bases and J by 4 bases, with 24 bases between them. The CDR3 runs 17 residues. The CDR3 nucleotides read TGTGCCAGCAGTTTCCGACCGTTCAAGCACGCGGGCTATGGCTACACCTTC. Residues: CASSFRPFKHAGYGYTF.

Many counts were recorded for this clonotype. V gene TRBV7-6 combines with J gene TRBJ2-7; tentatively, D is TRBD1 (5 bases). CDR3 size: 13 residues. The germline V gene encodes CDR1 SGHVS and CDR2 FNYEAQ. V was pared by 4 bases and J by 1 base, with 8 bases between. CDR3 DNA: TGTGCCAGCAGCTGGCAGGGTTCCTACGAGCAGTACTTC. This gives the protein CASSWQGSYEQYF.

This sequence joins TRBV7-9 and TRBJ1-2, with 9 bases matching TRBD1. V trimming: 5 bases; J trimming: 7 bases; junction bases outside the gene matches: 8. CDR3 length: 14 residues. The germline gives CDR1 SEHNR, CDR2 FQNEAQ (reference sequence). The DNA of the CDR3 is TGTGCCAGCAGCCCCCAGCGGACAGGGGCTGGCTACACCTTC. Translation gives CASSPQRTGAGYTF.

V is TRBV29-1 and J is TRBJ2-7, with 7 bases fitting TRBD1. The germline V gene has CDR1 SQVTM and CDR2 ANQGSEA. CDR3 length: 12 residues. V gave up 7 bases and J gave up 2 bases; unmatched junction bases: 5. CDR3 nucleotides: TGCAGCGCCCAGGACAGGCCCTACGAGCAGTACTTC. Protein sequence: CSAQDRPYEQYF.

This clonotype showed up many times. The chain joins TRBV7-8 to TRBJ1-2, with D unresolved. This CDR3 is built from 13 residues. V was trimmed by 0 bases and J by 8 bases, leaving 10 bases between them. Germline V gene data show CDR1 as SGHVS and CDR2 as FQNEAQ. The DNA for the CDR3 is TGTGCCAGCAGCTTAGCGTATGGTAGCGGCTACACCTTC. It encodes CASSLAYGSGYTF.

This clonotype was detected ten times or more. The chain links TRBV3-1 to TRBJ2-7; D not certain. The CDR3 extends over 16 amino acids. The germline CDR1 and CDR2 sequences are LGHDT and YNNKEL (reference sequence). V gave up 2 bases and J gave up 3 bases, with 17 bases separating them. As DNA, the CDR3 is TGTGCCAGCAGCCAACACGGACCCGCTCTGAGCTACGAGCAGTACTTC. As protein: CASSQHGPALSYEQYF.

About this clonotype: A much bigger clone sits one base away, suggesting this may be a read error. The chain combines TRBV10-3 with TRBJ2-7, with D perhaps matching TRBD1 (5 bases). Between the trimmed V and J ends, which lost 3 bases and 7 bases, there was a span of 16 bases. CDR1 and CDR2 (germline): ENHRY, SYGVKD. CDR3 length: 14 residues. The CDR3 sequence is CAISEAIFQGEQYF. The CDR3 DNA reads TGTGCCATCAGTGAAGCTATATTCCAGGGTGAGCAGTACTTC.

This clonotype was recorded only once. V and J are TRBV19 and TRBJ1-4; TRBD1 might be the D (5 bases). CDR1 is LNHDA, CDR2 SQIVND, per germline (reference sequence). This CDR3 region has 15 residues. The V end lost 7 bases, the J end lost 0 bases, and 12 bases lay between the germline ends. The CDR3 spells CASNPDSATNEKLFF. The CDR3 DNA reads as TGTGCCAGTAATCCTGACAGTGCAACTAATGAAAAACTGTTTTTT.

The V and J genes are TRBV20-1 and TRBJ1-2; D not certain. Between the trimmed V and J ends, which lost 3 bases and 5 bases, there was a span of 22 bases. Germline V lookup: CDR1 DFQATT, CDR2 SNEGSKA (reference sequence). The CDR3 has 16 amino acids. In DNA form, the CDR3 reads TGCAGTGCTAGGGAACCTTCGCATAATTGGCCGTATGGCTACACCTTC. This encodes CSAREPSHNWPYGYTF.

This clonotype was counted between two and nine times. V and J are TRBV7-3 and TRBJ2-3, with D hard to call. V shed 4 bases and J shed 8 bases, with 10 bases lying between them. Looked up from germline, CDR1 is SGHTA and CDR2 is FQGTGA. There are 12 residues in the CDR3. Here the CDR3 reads CASSSSLGTQYF. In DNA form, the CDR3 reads TGTGCCAGCAGCTCCAGTCTGGGTACGCAGTATTTT. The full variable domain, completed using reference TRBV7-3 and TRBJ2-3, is GAGVSQTPSNKVTEKGKYVELRCDPISGHTALYWYRQSLGQGPEFLIYFQGTGAADDSGLPNDRFFAVRPEGSVSTLKIQRTERGDSAVYLCASSSSLGTQYFGPGTRLTVL.

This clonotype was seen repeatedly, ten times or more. CDR3 amino acids: CASSLVGTGRETQYF. The CDR3 DNA follows: TGTGCCAGCAGCTTGGTGGGGACAGGGAGGGAGACCCAGTACTTC. V usage is TRBV5-8 and J usage is TRBJ2-5; 9 bases are a match to TRBD1. Per the germline V gene, CDR1 is SGHTS and CDR2 is YDEGEE. V lost 0 bases and J lost 5; bases outside the gene matches: 5. The CDR3 contains 15 residues. Filled out from reference TRBV5-8 and TRBJ2-5, the complete variable domain reads EAGVTQSPTHLIKTRGQQATLRCSPISGHTSVYWYQQALGLGLQFLLWYDEGEERNRGNFPPRFSGRQFPNYSSELNVNALELEDSALYLCASSLVGTGRETQYFGPGTRLLVL.

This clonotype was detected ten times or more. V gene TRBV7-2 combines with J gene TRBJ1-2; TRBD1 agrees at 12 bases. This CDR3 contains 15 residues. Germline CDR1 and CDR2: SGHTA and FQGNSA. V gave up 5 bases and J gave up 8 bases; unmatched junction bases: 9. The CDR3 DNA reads TGTGCCAGCAGCAAGTCCCGGGACAGGGGGCAAGGCTACACCTTC. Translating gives CASSKSRDRGQGYTF.

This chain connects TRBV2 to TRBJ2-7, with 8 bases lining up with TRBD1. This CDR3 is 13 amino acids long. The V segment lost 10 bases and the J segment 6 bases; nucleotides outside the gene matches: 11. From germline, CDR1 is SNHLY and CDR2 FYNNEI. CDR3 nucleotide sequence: TGTGCCACCACCAGTACAGGGGGTCTCGAGCAGTACTTC. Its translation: CATTSTGGLEQYF.

CDR3 coding DNA: TGCAGCTCATACAGGGAGAACACTGAAGCTTTCTTT. Its protein product is CSSYRENTEAFF. The chain links TRBV29-1 to TRBJ1-1, with D possibly being TRBD1 (6 bases). The germline V gene has CDR1 SQVTM and CDR2 ANQGSEA. V lost 8 bases to trimming and J lost 1 base, with 11 bases between them. This CDR3 is built from 12 residues.

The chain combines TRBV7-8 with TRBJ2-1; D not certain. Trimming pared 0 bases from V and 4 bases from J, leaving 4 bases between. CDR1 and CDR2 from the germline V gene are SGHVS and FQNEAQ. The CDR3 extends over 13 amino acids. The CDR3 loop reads CASSLAVYNEQFF. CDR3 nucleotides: TGTGCCAGCAGCTTAGCGGTATACAATGAGCAGTTCTTC.

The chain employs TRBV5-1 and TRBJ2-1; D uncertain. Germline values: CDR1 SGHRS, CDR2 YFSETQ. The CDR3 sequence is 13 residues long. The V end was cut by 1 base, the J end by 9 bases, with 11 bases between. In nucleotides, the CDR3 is TGCGCCAGCAGCTTGAGCGCGAACACTGAGCAGTTCTTC. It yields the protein CASSLSANTEQFF.

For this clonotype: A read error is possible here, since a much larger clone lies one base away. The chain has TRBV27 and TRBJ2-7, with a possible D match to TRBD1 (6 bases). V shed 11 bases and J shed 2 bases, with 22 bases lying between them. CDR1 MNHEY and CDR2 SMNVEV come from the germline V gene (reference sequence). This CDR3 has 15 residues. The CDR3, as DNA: TGTGCCGGCCGCCCTATCCGGGACACAACCTACGAGCAGTACTTC. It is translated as CAGRPIRDTTYEQYF.

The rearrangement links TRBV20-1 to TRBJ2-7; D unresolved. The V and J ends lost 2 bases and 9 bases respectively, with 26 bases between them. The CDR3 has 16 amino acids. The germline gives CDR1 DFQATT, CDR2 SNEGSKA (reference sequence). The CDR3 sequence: CSARIDLARPYTRQYF. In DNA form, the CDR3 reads TGCAGTGCTAGAATCGATCTGGCTCGGCCCTATACGAGGCAGTACTTC.

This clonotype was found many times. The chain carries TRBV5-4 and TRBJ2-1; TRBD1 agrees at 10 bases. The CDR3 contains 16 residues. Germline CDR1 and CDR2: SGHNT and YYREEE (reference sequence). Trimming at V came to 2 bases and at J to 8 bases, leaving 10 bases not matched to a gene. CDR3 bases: TGTGCCAGCAGCTTTCGACCGGGACAGGGGAGATATGAGCAGTTCTTC. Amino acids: CASSFRPGQGRYEQFF.

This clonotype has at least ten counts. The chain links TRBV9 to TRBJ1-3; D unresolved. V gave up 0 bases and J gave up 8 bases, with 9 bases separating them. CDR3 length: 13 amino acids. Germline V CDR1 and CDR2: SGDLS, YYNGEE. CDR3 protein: CASSVVLDDTIYF. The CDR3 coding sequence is TGTGCCAGCAGCGTAGTCCTTGATGACACCATATATTTT.

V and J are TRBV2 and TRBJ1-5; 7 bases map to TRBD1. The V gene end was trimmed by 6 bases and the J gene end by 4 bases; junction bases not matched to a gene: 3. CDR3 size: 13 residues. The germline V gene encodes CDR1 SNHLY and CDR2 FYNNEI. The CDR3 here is CASRTDRNQPQHF. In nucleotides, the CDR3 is TGTGCCAGCAGGACGGACAGGAATCAGCCCCAGCATTTT.

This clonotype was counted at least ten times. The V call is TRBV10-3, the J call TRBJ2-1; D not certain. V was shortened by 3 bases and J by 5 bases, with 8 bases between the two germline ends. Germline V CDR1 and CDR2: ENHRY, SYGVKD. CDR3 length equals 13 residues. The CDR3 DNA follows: TGTGCCATCAGTGAATATCGGGACAATGAGCAGTTCTTC. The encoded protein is CAISEYRDNEQFF.

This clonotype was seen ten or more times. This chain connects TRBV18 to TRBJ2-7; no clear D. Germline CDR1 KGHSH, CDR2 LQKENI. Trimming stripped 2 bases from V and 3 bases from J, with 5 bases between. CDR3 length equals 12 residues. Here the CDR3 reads CASSPIRYEQYF. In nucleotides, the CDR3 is TGTGCCAGCTCACCAATCCGCTACGAGCAGTACTTC.

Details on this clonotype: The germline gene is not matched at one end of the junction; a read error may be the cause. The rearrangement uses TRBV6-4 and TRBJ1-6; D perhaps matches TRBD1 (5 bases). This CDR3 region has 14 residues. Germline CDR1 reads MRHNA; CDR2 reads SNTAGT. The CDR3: CASGEGPINSPLHF. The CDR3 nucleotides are TGTGCCAGCGGTGAGGGACCGATTAATTCACCACTCCACTTT.

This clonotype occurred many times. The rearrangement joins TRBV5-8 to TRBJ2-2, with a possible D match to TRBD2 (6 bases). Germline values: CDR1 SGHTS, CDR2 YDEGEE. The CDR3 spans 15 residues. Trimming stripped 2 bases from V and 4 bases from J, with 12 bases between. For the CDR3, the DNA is TGTGCCAGCAGCTTCGGGGGTCGGGTCACCGGGGAGCTGTTTTTT. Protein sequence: CASSFGGRVTGELFF.

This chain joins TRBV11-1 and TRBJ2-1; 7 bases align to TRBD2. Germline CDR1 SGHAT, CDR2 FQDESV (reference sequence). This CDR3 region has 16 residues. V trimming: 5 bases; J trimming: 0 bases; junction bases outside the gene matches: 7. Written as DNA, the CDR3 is TGTGCCAGCAGCAGAGCGGGGTCCCTCTCCTACAATGAGCAGTTCTTC. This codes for CASSRAGSLSYNEQFF.

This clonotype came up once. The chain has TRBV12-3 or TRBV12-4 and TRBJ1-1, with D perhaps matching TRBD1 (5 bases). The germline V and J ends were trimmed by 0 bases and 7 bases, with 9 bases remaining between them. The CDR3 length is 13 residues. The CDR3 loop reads CASSLAGGVEAFF. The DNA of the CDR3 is TGTGCCAGCAGTTTAGCGGGAGGGGTTGAAGCTTTCTTT.

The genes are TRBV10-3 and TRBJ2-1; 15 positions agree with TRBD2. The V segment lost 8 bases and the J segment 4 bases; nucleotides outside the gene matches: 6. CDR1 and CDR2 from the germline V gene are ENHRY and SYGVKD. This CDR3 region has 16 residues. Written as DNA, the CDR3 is TGTGCCATCCTCGGGACTAGCGGGAGGCGGTACAATGAGCAGTTCTTC. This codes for CAILGTSGRRYNEQFF.

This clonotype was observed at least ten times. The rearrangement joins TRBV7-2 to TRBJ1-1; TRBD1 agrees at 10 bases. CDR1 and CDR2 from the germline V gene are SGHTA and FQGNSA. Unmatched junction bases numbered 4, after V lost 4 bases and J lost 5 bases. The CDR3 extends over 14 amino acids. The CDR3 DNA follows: TGTGCCAGCAGCTCGGGACAGGGGAGGACTGAAGCTTTCTTT. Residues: CASSSGQGRTEAFF.